Listed here are 8 T cell receptor beta chains from one sample, sequenced in a study of CD8+ T cells in alopecia areata. RNA extraction and reverse transcription yielded cDNA as sequencing template. Clones were sequenced by immunoSEQ multiplex PCR, and TCRdb holds only the in-frame ones, with some missing. The sample records 200,000 to 250,000 clones, over 60% being singletons. Treatment noted: oral pan-JAK inhibitor, 5-10 mg twice daily. Sequencing used CD4+ T cells sorted from blood, obtained at week 4, from a patient treated with tofacitinib. The receptor source for this set is a human donor with alopecia areata.

The chain recombines TRBV11-2 with TRBJ2-1, with 9 bases aligning to TRBD1. The V gene end was trimmed by 4 bases and the J gene end by 9 bases; junction bases not matched to a gene: 10. CDR1 and CDR2 from the germline V gene are SGHAT and FQNNGV. This CDR3 comprises 15 residues. CDR3 sequence: CASSSWTGEGGEQFF. As DNA, the CDR3 is TGTGCCAGCAGCTCCTGGACAGGGGAGGGTGGTGAGCAGTTCTTC.

The rearrangement links TRBV10-3 to TRBJ2-2; 9 bases fit TRBD2. V gave up 0 bases and J gave up 2 bases; unmatched junction bases: 7. Germline V gene sequence: CDR1 ENHRY, CDR2 SYGVKD. This CDR3 is 18 amino acids long. Here the CDR3 reads CAISESILAGPNTGELFF. Written as DNA, the CDR3 is TGTGCCATCAGTGAGTCGATCCTAGCGGGACCCAACACCGGGGAGCTGTTTTTT.

This clone was seen only a few times. Other DNA sequences in the same sample also yield this CDR3. The V call is TRBV29-1, the J call TRBJ2-7; D is unclear. The CDR3 has 11 residues. With 4 bases removed from V and 2 bases from J, the gap between germline ends came to 6 bases. CDR1 and CDR2 (germline): SQVTM, ANQGSEA. The CDR3: CSVGQAYEQYF. The CDR3 coding sequence is TGCAGCGTTGGGCAGGCCTACGAGCAGTACTTC.

The CDR3 bases are TGTGCCAGCAGTTACTCGAAGTTGGCTGAAGCTTTCTTT. Encoded protein: CASSYSKLAEAFF. V gene TRBV6-5 combines with J gene TRBJ1-1; D remains ambiguous. CDR3 length: 13 residues. V shed 0 bases and J shed 6 bases, with 8 bases lying between them. Germline CDR1 MNHEY, CDR2 SVGAGI.

The sample holds one count of this clone. V and J are TRBV19 and TRBJ1-2; no firm D call. Deletions cut 11 bases from V and 6 bases from J, with 16 bases between. The CDR3 sequence is 12 residues long. CDR1 and CDR2 from the germline V gene are LNHDA and SQIVND (reference sequence). The CDR3 loop is CASNRGKDGYTF. For the CDR3, the DNA is TGTGCCTCTAACCGGGGTAAGGATGGCTACACCTTC.

This clone has only a few counts. The chain is built from TRBV7-3 and TRBJ1-1; D perhaps matches TRBD1 (5 bases). Germline assignment: CDR1 SGHTA and CDR2 FQGTGA. The CDR3 has 16 residues. Trimming removed 6 bases at V and 1 base at J, with 18 bases between. Written as DNA, the CDR3 is TGTGCCAGCAGTCCGGTGGCAGGGTTGTCGAACACTGAAGCTTTCTTT. It translates to CASSPVAGLSNTEAFF.

V usage is TRBV29-1 and J usage is TRBJ2-5; no clear D gene. Germline V gene data show CDR1 as SQVTM and CDR2 as ANQGSEA. The CDR3 is made up of 12 amino acids. The ends were cut back, 4 bases at V and 7 bases at J, with 13 bases in the middle. In DNA, the CDR3 is TGCAGCGTTGCTAGAGAGGCGGCGACCCAGTACTTC. Encoded protein: CSVAREAATQYF.

V is TRBV27 and J is TRBJ1-6, with 7 bases that match TRBD1. Trimming took 6 bases from V and 7 from J; bases not matched to a gene: 9. The CDR3 contains 15 residues. Germline V CDR1 and CDR2: MNHEY, SMNVEV (reference sequence). Here the CDR3 reads CASRPGTAENSPLHF. In nucleotides, the CDR3 is TGTGCCAGCAGGCCCGGGACAGCGGAAAATTCACCCCTCCACTTT.